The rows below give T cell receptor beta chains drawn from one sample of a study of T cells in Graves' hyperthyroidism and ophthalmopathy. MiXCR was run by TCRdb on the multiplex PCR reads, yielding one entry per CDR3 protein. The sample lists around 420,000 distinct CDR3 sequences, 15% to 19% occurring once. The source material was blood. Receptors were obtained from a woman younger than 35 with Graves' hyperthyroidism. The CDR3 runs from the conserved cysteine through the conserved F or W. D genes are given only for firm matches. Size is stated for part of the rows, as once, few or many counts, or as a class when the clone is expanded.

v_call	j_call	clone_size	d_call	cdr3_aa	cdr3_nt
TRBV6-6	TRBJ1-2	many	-	CASSYGGPMGGYTF	TGTGCCAGCAGTTACGGGGGACCTATGGGAGGCTACACCTTC
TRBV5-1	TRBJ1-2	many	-	CASSLNPESLVGTF	TGCGCCAGCAGCTTGAATCCAGAGTCACTAGTTGGGACCTTC
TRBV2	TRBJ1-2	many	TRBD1	CASSPGQGANSGYTF	TGTGCCAGCAGTCCCGGACAGGGGGCGAATAGTGGCTACACCTTC
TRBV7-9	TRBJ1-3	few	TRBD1	CASSANPGQGGGNTIYF	TGTGCCAGCAGCGCCAACCCAGGACAGGGGGGAGGAAACACCATATATTTT
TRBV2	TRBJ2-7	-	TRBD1	CASRRRGQGVFGDEQYF	TGTGCCAGCAGAAGACGGGGACAGGGCGTCTTTGGGGACGAGCAGTACTTC
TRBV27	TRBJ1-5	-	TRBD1	CASRFTGTGGGQPQHF	TGTGCCAGCAGATTCACAGGGACAGGGGGGGGACAGCCCCAGCATTTT
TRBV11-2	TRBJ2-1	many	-	CASSLTSSYNEQFF	TGTGCCAGCAGCTTGACAAGCTCCTACAATGAGCAGTTCTTC
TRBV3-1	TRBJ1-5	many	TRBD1	CASSRAGTGDQPQHF	TGTGCCAGCAGCCGAGCCGGGACAGGGGATCAGCCCCAGCATTTT
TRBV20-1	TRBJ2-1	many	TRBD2	CSAHRLAGYYNEQFF	TGCAGTGCCCACAGACTAGCGGGGTACTACAATGAGCAGTTCTTC
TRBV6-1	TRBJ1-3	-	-	CASTEARGNTIYF	TGTGCCAGCACCGAAGCTCGGGGAAACACCATATATTTT
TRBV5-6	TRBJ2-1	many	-	CASSLPDYYYNEQFF	TGTGCCAGCAGCTTGCCAGACTATTACTACAATGAGCAGTTCTTC
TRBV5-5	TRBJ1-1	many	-	CASSRYDRNTEAFF	TGTGCCAGCAGCCGATATGACAGGAACACTGAAGCTTTCTTT
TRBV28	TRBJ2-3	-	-	CASSFVSEAADTQYF	TGTGCCAGCAGTTTTGTAAGCGAGGCGGCAGATACGCAGTATTTT
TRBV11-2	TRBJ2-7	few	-	CASSVGVGSYEQYF	TGTGCCAGCAGCGTTGGAGTGGGCTCCTACGAGCAGTACTTC
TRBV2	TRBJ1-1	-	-	CASNGQRGGSTEAFF	TGTGCCAGCAATGGCCAACGGGGGGGAAGCACTGAAGCTTTCTTT
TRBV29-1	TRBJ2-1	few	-	CSVSLAYNEQFF	TGCAGCGTCTCTCTAGCCTACAATGAGCAGTTCTTC
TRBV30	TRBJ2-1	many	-	CAWSPSDNEQFF	TGTGCCTGGAGTCCCAGCGATAATGAGCAGTTCTTC
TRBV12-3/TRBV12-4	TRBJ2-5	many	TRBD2	CASSRSGTLGETQYF	TGTGCCAGCAGTAGGAGCGGGACCCTGGGGGAGACCCAGTACTTC
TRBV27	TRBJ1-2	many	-	CASSPSYRRNYGYTF	TGTGCCAGCAGCCCCTCCTATAGAAGGAACTATGGCTACACCTTC
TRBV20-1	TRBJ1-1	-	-	CSANGAWGNTEAFF	TGCAGTGCAAACGGGGCGTGGGGGAACACTGAAGCTTTCTTT
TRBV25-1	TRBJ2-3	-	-	CASSEGSWRDPRGRVTDTQYF	TGTGCCAGCAGTGAGGGGTCCTGGAGGGACCCCCGGGGGCGTGTGACAGATACGCAGTATTTT
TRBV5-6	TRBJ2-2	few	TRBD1	CASSLSTGGRTGELFF	TGTGCCAGCAGCTTATCCACAGGGGGCCGGACCGGGGAGCTGTTTTTT
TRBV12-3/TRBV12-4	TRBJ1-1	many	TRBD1	CASSFRGFTEAFF	TGTGCCAGCAGTTTCAGGGGGTTTACTGAAGCTTTCTTT
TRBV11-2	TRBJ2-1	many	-	CASSSYTHNEQFF	TGTGCCAGCAGCTCGTACACCCACAATGAGCAGTTCTTC
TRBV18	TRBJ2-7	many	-	CASSPSSYEQYF	TGTGCCAGCTCACCGAGCTCCTACGAGCAGTACTTC
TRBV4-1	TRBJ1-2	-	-	CASSLSGSRNPPNYGYTF	TGCGCCAGCAGCCTCTCCGGATCCAGGAACCCGCCTAACTATGGCTACACCTTC
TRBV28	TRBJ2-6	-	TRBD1	CASSVIGRGFNVLTF	TGTGCCAGCTCCGTTATCGGCAGGGGGTTCAACGTCCTGACTTTC
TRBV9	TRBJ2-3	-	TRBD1	CASSTEGARGDTQYF	TGTGCCAGCAGCACTGAGGGGGCTCGGGGAGATACGCAGTATTTT
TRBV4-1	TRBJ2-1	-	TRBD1	CASSRWGTGSYEQFF	TGCGCCAGCAGTCGGTGGGGGACAGGCTCCTACGAGCAGTTCTTC
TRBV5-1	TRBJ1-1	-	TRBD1	CASSFFPQGDTEAFF	TGCGCCAGCAGCTTCTTCCCGCAGGGGGACACTGAAGCTTTCTTT
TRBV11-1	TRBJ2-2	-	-	CASSLVKNTGELFF	TGTGCCAGCAGCTTAGTAAAGAACACCGGGGAGCTGTTTTTT
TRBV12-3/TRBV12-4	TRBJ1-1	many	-	CASSFWQSTEAFF	TGTGCCAGCAGTTTTTGGCAAAGCACTGAAGCTTTCTTT
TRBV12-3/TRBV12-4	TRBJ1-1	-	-	CASSLNTRSLRTAMNTEAFF	TGTGCCAGCAGTTTAAATACCAGAAGTCTTAGGACGGCGATGAACACTGAAGCTTTCTTT
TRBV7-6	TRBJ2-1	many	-	CASSRYGEYNEQFF	TGTGCCAGCAGCCGATACGGGGAATACAATGAGCAGTTCTTC
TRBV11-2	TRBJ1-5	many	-	CASSRKTSSNQPQHF	TGTGCCAGCAGCCGAAAAACCTCAAGCAATCAGCCCCAGCATTTT
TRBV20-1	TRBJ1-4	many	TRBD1	CSARRQGAPTNEKLFF	TGCAGTGCTAGAAGACAGGGGGCGCCGACTAATGAAAAACTGTTTTTT
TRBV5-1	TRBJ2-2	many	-	CASSLDPSSGELFF	TGCGCCAGCAGCTTGGACCCTTCTTCCGGGGAGCTGTTTTTT
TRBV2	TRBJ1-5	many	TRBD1	CASRQRDRLNQPQHF	TGTGCCAGCAGACAACGGGACAGGCTTAATCAGCCCCAGCATTTT
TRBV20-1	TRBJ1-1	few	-	CSAKEHSNTEAFF	TGCAGTGCTAAGGAACACTCGAACACTGAAGCTTTCTTT
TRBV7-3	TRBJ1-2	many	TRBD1	CASMRTSGTGEKGYTF	TGTGCCAGCATGCGGACCTCCGGGACAGGGGAAAAGGGCTACACCTTC
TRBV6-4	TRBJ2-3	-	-	CASSPRASATDTQYF	TGTGCCAGCAGTCCCCGAGCTAGCGCCACAGATACGCAGTATTTT
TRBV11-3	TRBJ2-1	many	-	CASSNGQFNEQFF	TGTGCCAGCAGCAACGGACAGTTCAATGAGCAGTTCTTC
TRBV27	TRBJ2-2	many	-	CASSLSGDPNTGELFF	TGTGCCAGCAGTTTAAGCGGCGACCCTAACACCGGGGAGCTGTTTTTT
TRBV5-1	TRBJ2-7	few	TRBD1	CASSFSGQAYEQYF	TGCGCCAGCAGCTTTAGTGGACAGGCCTACGAGCAGTACTTC
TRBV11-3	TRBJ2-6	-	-	CASSFRTLWEPSSGANVLTF	TGTGCCAGCAGCTTCCGGACCCTATGGGAGCCCAGCTCTGGGGCCAACGTCCTGACTTTC
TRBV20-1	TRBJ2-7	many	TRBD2	CSARLAGESYEQYF	TGCAGTGCTAGACTAGCGGGGGAGTCCTACGAGCAGTACTTC
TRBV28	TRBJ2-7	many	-	CASSARTESAWEQYF	TGTGCCAGCAGTGCCCGGACGGAGTCCGCGTGGGAGCAGTACTTC
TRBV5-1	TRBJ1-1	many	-	CASSLSGDRTEAFF	TGCGCCAGCAGCTTGTCAGGGGATCGCACTGAAGCTTTCTTT
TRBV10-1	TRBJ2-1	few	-	CASSESTPYNEQFF	TGCGCCAGCAGTGAGTCGACTCCTTACAATGAGCAGTTCTTC
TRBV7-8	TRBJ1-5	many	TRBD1	CASSPRDRSLRQPQHF	TGTGCCAGCAGCCCGAGGGACAGGTCCCTCAGGCAGCCCCAGCATTTT
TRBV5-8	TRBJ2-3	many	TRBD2	CASSSRMAGVYTDTQYF	TGTGCCAGCAGCTCAAGAATGGCGGGAGTATACACAGATACGCAGTATTTT
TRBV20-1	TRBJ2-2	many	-	CSARRAGQNTGELFF	TGCAGTGCTAGAAGGGCGGGGCAGAACACCGGGGAGCTGTTTTTT
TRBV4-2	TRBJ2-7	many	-	CASSQEGQFIYEQYF	TGTGCCAGCAGCCAAGAAGGACAGTTTATCTACGAGCAGTACTTC
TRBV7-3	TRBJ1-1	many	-	CASSQDGRREAFF	TGTGCCAGCAGCCAAGATGGACGCCGTGAAGCTTTCTTT
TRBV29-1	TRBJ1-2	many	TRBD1	CSVEHWLAGGGLYGYTF	TGCAGCGTTGAACATTGGTTGGCAGGGGGCGGGCTCTATGGCTACACCTTC
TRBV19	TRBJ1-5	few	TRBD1	CASRQGRSNQPQHF	TGTGCCAGTAGACAGGGGCGTAGCAATCAGCCCCAGCATTTT
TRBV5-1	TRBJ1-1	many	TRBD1	CASSDTGGGTEAFF	TGCGCCAGCAGCGATACAGGGGGGGGCACTGAAGCTTTCTTT
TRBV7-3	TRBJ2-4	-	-	CASSLGGSTSQNIQYF	TGTGCCAGCAGCTTAGGGGGGTCTACCAGCCAAAACATTCAGTACTTC
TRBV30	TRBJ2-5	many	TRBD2	CAWSLYSGLAGTQYF	TGTGCCTGGAGTCTCTACTCGGGACTAGCTGGGACCCAGTACTTC